This TCR beta chain was sequenced for a study of cytomegalovirus exposure and HLA in healthy donors. General study points: Altogether, about 160 TCR beta chains were recorded as cytomegalovirus-associated. An ancestry cluster, one associated with Asian ancestry, reportedly showed fewer N-insertions than the approximately 650-donor mean in a later analysis.

Primers for the PCR totalled 60 Vbeta and 13 Jbeta. Profiled with immunoSEQ multiplex PCR; TCRdb holds only in-frame clones, not every one. The top ten clones hold more than 0.2% of a sample with about 120,000 clones, over 80% of them seen once. Germline V gene data show CDR1 as SGHTA and CDR2 as FQGTGA. This CDR3 has 13 amino acids. Trimming removed 2 bases at V and 5 bases at J, with 9 bases between. Worth noting for this clone: The antigen remains unidentified.

The genes are TRBV7-3 and TRBJ2-5; TRBD2 might be the D (5 bases). This TCR was sampled from a man aged 50 to 59 in good health and CMV-seronegative. The specimen was PBMCs. CDR3 bases: TGTGCCAGCAGCTTATCGCTAGCTGAGACCCAGTACTTC. Translation gives CASSLSLAETQYF.